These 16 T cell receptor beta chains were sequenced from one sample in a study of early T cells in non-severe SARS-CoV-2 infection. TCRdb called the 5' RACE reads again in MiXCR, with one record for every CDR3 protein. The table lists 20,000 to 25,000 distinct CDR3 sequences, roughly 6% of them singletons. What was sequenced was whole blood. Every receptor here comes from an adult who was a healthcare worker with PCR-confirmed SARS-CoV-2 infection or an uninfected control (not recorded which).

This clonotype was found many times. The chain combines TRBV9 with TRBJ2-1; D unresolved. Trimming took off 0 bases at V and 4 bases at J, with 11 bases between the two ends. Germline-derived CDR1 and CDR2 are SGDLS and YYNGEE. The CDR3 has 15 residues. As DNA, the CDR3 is TGTGCCAGCAGCGTAGGGAGTTCTTCTTACAATGAGCAGTTCTTC. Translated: CASSVGSSSYNEQFF. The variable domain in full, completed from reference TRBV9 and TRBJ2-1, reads DSGVTQTPKHLITATGQRVTLRCSPRSGDLSVYWYQQSLDQGLQFLIQYYNGEERAKGNILERFSAQQFPDLHSELNLSSLELGDSALYFCASSVGSSSYNEQFFGPGTRLTVL.

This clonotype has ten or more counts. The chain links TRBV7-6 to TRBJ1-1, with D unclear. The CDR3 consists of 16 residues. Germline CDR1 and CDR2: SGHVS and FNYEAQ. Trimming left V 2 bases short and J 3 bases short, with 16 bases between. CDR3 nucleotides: TGTGCCAGCAGCTTATTGGGTAGGTCGGAGCACACTGAAGCTTTCTTT. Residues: CASSLLGRSEHTEAFF.

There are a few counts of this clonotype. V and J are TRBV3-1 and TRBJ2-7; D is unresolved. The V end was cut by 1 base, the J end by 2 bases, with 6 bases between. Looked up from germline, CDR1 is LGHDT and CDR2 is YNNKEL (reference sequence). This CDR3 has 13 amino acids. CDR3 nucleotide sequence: TGTGCCAGCAGCCAAGCAAGTACCTACGAGCAGTACTTC. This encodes CASSQASTYEQYF.

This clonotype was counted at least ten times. The CDR3 sequence: CSAEGQGEAGELFF. CDR3 nucleotides: TGCAGCGCCGAGGGACAGGGCGAGGCCGGGGAGCTGTTTTTT. V is TRBV29-1 and J is TRBJ2-2; 9 bases align to TRBD1. Losses at the gene ends were 7 bases for V and 6 bases for J; bases not matched to a gene: 9. The CDR3 length is 14 residues. Germline V lookup: CDR1 SQVTM, CDR2 ANQGSEA.

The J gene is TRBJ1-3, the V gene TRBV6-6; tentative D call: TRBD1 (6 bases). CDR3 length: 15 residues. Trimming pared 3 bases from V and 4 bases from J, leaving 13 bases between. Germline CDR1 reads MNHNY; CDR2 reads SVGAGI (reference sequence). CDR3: CASSYGGALGNTIYF. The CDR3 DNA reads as TGTGCCAGCAGTTATGGGGGGGCTTTAGGAAACACCATATATTTT.

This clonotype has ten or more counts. CDR3 sequence (DNA): TGCGCCAGCAGCCATAGCGGGGGGCCGGGAGAGACCCAGTACTTC. Encoded protein: CASSHSGGPGETQYF. V usage is TRBV5-1 and J usage is TRBJ2-5, with 10 bases lining up with TRBD2. The CDR3 has 15 residues. J was trimmed by 4 bases and V by 4 bases; bases with no gene match: 7. The germline V gene has CDR1 SGHRS and CDR2 YFSETQ.

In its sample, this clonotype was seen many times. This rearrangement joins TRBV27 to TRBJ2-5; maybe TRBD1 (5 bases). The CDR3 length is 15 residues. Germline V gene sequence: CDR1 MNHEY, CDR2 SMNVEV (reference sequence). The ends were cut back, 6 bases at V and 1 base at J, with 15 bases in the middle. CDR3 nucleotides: TGTGCCAGCAGAGGGGCGTCCCTGGGCCAAGAGACCCAGTACTTC. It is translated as CASRGASLGQETQYF.

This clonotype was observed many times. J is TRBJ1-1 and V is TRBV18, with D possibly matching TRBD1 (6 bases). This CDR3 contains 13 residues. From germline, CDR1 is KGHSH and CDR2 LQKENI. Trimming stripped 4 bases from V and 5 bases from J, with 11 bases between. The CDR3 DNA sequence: TGTGCCAGCTCACGAGCCCAGGGGACTGAAGCTTTCTTT. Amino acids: CASSRAQGTEAFF.

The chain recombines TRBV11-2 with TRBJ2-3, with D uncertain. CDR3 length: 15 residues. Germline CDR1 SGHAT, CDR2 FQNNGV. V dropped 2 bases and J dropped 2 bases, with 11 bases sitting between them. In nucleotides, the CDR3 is TGTGCCAGCAGCTTAACTACCCGGACCACAGATACGCAGTATTTT. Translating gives CASSLTTRTTDTQYF.

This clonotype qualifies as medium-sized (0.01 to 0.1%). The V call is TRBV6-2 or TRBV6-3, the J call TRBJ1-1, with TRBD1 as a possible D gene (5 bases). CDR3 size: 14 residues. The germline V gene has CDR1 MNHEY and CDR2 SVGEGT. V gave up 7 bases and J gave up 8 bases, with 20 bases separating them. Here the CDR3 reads CASNAGGLVLEAFF. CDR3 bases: TGTGCCAGCAACGCCGGGGGGTTGGTTTTGGAAGCTTTCTTT.

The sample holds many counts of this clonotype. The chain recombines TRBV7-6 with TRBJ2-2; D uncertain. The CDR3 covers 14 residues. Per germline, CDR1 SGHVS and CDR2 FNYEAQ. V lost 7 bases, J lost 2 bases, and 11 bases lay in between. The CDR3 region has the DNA TGTGCCAGCACCCAAGACTCAAACACCGGGGAGCTGTTTTTT. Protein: CASTQDSNTGELFF.

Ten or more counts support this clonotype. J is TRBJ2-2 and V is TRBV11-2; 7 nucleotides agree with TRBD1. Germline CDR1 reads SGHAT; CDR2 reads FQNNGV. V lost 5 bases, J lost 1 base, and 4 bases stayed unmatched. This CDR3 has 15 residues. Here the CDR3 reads CASSQGQWNTGELFF. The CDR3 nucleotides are TGTGCCAGCAGCCAGGGACAGTGGAACACCGGGGAGCTGTTTTTT.

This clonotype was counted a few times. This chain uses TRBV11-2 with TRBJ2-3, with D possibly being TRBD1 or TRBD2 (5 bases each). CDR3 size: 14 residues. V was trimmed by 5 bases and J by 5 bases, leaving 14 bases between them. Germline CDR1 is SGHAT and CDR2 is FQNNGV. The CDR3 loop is CASSPLWGRDTQYF. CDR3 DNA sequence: TGTGCCAGCAGCCCTTTGTGGGGGAGAGATACGCAGTATTTT.

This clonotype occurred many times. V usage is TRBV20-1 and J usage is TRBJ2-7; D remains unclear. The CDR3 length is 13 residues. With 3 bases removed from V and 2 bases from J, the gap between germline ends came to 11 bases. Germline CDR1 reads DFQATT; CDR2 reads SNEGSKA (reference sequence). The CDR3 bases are TGCAGTGCTAGCTCGGGCGGACCCTACGAGCAGTACTTC. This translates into CSASSGGPYEQYF.

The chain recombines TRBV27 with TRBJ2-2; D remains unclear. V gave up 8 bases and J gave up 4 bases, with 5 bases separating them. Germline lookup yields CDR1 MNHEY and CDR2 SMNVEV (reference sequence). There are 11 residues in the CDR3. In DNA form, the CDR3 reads TGTGCCAGCGGGGTCACCGGGGAGCTGTTTTTT. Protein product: CASGVTGELFF.

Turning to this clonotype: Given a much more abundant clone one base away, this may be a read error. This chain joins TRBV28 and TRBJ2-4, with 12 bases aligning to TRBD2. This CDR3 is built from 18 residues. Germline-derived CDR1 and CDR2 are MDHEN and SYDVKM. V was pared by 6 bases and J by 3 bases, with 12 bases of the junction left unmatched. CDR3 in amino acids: CASSPNSLAGGYKNIQYF. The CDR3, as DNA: TGTGCCAGCAGCCCGAACTCCCTAGCGGGGGGGTACAAAAACATTCAGTACTTC.